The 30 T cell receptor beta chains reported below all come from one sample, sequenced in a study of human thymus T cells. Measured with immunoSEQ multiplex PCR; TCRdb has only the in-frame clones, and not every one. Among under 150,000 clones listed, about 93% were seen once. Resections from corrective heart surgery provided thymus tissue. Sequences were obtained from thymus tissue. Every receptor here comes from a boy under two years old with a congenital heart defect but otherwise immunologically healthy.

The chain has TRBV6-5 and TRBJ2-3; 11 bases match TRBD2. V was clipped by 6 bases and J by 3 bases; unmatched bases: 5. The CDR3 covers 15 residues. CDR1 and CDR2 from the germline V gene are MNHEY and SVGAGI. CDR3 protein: CASRPTSGVTDTQYF. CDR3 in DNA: TGTGCCAGCAGACCGACTAGCGGGGTTACAGATACGCAGTATTTT.

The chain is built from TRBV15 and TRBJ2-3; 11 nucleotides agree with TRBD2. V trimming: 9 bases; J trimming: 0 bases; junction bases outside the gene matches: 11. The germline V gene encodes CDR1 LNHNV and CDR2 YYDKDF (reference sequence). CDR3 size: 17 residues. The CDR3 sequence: CATKLAGEIPSTDTQYF. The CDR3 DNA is TGTGCCACGAAACTAGCGGGGGAGATCCCGAGCACAGATACGCAGTATTTT.

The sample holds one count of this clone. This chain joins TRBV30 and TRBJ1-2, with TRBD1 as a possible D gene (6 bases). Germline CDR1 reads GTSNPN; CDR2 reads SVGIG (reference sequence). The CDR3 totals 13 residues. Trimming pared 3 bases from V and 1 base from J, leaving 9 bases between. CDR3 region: CAWRDSFNYGYTF. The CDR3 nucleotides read TGTGCCTGGAGGGACAGCTTTAACTATGGCTACACCTTC.

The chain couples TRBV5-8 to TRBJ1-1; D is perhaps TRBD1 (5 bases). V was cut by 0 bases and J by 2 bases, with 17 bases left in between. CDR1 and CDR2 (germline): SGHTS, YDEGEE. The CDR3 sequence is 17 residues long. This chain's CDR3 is CASSLGPQVSTNTEAFF. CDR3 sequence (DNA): TGTGCCAGCAGCTTGGGGCCACAGGTCTCGACCAACACTGAAGCTTTCTTT.

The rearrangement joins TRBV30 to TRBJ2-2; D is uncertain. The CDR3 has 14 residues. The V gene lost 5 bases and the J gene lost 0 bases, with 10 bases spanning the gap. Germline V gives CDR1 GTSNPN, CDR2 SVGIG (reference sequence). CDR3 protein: CAWSWATNTGELFF. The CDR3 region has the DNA TGTGCCTGGTCCTGGGCCACGAACACCGGGGAGCTGTTTTTT.

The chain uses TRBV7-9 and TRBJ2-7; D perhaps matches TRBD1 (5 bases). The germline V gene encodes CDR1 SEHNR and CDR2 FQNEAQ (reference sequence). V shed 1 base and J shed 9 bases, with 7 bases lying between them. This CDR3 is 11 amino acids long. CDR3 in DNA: TGTGCCAGCAGCTTAGGGGGCCGGCAGTACTTC. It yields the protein CASSLGGRQYF. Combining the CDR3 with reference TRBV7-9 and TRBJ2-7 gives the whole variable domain DTGVSQNPRHKITKRGQNVTFRCDPISEHNRLYWYRQTLGQGPEFLTYFQNEAQLEKSRLLSDRFSAERPKGSFSTLEIQRTEQGDSAMYLCASSLGGRQYFGPGTRLTVT.

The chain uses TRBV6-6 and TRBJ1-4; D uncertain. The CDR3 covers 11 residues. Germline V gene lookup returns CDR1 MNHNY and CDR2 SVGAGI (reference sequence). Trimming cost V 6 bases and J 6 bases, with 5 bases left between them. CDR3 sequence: CASRHHEKLFF. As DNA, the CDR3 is TGTGCCAGCAGACACCATGAAAAACTGTTTTTT.

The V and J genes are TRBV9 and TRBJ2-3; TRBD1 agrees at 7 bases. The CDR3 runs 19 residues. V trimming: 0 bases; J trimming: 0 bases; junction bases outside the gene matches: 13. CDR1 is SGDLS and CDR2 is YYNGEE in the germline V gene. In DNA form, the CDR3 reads TGTGCCAGCAGCGTAGGGGGACAGCTATTAAGCCTAAGCACAGATACGCAGTATTTT. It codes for CASSVGGQLLSLSTDTQYF.

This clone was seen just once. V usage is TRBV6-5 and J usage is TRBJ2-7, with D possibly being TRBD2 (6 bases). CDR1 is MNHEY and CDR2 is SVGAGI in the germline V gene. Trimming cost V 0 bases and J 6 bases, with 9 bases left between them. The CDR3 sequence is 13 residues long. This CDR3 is CASSYSSGGEQYF. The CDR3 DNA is TGTGCCAGCAGTTACTCATCCGGGGGCGAGCAGTACTTC.

CDR3 coding DNA: TGTGCCAGCAGCCAGCGGGGGGATCTAAATGAGCAGTTCTTC. Protein product: CASSQRGDLNEQFF. J is TRBJ2-1 and V is TRBV11-2, with 9 bases identical to TRBD2. V gave up 5 bases and J gave up 7 bases; unmatched junction bases: 6. The V gene's germline CDR1 is SGHAT and CDR2 FQNNGV. This CDR3 contains 14 residues.

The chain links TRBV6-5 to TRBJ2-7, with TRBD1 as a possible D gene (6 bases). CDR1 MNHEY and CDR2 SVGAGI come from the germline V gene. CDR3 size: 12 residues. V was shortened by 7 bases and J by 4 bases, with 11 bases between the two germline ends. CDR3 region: CASTNQGYEQYF. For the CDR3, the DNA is TGTGCCAGCACCAACCAGGGGTACGAGCAGTACTTC.

The chain's CDR3 is CASSVGIRARAWETQYF. Here the CDR3 DNA reads TGTGCCAGCAGCGTAGGCATCCGGGCCCGGGCCTGGGAGACCCAGTACTTC. The chain has TRBV9 and TRBJ2-5; the D is unclear. The CDR3 sequence is 17 residues long. Germline V CDR1 and CDR2: SGDLS, YYNGEE. V lost 0 bases and J lost 5, with 20 bases in between. Combining the CDR3 with reference TRBV9 and TRBJ2-5 gives the whole variable domain DSGVTQTPKHLITATGQRVTLRCSPRSGDLSVYWYQQSLDQGLQFLIQYYNGEERAKGNILERFSAQQFPDLHSELNLSSLELGDSALYFCASSVGIRARAWETQYFGPGTRLLVL.

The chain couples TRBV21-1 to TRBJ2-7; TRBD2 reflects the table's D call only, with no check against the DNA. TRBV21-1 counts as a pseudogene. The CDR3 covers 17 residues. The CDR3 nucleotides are TGTGCCAGCAGCAAAAGGGCAGCGGGACTAGCTTCCTACGAGCAGTACTTC. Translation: CASSKRAAGLASYEQYF.

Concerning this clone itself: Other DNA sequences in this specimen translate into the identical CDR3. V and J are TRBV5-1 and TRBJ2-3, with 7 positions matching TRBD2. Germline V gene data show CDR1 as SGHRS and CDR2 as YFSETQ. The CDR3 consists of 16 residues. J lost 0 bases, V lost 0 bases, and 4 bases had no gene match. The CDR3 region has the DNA TGCGCCAGCAGCTTGGTGGCCGGGGGGAGCACAGATACGCAGTATTTT. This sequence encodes CASSLVAGGSTDTQYF.

The CDR3 bases are TGTGCCAGCAGCTTAGGACCCAAGAGCTCCTACAATGAGCAGTTCTTC. Translated: CASSLGPKSSYNEQFF. The chain couples TRBV7-8 to TRBJ2-1; D unresolved. Deletions cut 1 base from V and 0 bases from J, with 10 bases between. CDR1 and CDR2 from the germline V gene are SGHVS and FQNEAQ. The CDR3 runs 16 residues.

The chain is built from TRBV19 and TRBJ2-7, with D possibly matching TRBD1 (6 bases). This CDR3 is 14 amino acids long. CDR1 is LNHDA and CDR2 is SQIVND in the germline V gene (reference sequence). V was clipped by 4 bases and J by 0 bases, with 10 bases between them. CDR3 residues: CASSRQGNSYEQYF. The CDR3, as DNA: TGTGCCAGTAGTAGGCAGGGGAACTCCTACGAGCAGTACTTC. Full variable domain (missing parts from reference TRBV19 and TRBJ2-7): DGGITQSPKYLFRKEGQNVTLSCEQNLNHDAMYWYRQDPGQGLRLIYYSQIVNDFQKGDIAEGYSVSREKKESFPLTVTSAQKNPTAFYLCASSRQGNSYEQYFGPGTRLTVT.

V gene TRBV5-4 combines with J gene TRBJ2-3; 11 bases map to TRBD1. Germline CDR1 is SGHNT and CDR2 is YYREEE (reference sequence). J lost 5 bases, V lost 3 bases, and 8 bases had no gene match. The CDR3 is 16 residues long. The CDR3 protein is CASSYFRDRGGDTQYF. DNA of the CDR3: TGTGCCAGCAGCTATTTCCGGGACAGGGGGGGAGATACGCAGTATTTT.

In DNA, the CDR3 is TGCGCCAGCAGCCAAGTCCCTGCCTTTAGGAGGGGACCTCGCTCCTACAATGAGCAGTTCTTC. It codes for CASSQVPAFRRGPRSYNEQFF. V gene TRBV4-1 combines with J gene TRBJ2-1, with D perhaps TRBD2 (6 bases). The CDR3 is 21 amino acids. The V gene's germline CDR1 is MGHRA and CDR2 YSYEKL. V gave up 1 base and J gave up 0 bases, with 25 bases separating them.

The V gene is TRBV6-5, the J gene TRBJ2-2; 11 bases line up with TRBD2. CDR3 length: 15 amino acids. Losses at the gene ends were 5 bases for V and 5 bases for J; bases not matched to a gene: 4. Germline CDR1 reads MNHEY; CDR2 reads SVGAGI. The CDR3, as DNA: TGTGCCAGCAGTATAGCGGGGGGGCGAACCGGGGAGCTGTTTTTT. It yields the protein CASSIAGGRTGELFF.

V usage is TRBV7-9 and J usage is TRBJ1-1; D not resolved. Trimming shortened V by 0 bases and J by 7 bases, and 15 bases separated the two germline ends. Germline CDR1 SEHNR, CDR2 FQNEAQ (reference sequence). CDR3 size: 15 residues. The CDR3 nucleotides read TGTGCCAGCAGCTTAGCCATCTCCAGTTCGAGTGAAGCTTTCTTT. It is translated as CASSLAISSSSEAFF.

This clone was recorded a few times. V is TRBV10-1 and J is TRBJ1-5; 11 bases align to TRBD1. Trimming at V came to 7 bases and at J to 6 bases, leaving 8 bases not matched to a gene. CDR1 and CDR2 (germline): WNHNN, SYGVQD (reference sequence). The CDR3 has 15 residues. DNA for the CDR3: TGCGCCAGCACCTGGACAGGGGGCGACGGTCAGCCCCAGCATTTT. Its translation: CASTWTGGDGQPQHF.

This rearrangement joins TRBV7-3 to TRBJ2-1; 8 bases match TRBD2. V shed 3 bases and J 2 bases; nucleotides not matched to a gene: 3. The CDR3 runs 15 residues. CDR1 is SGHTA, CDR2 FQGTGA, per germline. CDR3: CASSFTSGPYNEQFF. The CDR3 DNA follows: TGTGCCAGCAGCTTCACTAGCGGTCCCTACAATGAGCAGTTCTTC.

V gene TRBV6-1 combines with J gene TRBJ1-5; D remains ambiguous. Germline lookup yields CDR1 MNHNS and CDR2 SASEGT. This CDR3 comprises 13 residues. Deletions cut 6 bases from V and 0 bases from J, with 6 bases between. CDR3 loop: CASRGNSNQPQHF. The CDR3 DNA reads TGTGCCAGCAGGGGGAATAGCAATCAGCCCCAGCATTTT.

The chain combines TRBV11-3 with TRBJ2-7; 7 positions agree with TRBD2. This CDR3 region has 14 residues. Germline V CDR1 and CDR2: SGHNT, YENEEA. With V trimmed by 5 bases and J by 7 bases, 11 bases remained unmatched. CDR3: CASSPVGREGEQYF. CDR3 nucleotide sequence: TGTGCCAGCAGCCCGGTGGGAAGGGAGGGAGAGCAGTACTTC.

The CDR3: CASSGPGTGKGEKLFF. CDR3 nucleotide sequence: TGTGCCAGCAGCGGGCCCGGGACAGGGAAAGGCGAAAAACTGTTTTTT. This chain joins TRBV14 and TRBJ1-4; 9 bases match TRBD1. This CDR3 comprises 16 residues. Germline-derived CDR1 and CDR2 are SGHDN and FVKESK. With V trimmed by 5 bases and J by 8 bases, 12 bases remained unmatched.

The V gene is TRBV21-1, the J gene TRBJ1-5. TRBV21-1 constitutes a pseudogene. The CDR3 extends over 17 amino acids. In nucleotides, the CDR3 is TGTGCCAGCAGCAAGAGGCGGGGACGCATATTTAATCAGCCCCAGCATTTT. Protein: CASSKRRGRIFNQPQHF.

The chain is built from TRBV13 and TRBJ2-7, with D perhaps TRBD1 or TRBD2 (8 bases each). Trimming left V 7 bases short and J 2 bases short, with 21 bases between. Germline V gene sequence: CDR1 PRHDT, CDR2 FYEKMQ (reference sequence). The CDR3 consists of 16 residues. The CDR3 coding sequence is TGTGCCAGCATGCAAGCCAGGGGGCGGGGGGCCTACGAGCAGTACTTC. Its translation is CASMQARGRGAYEQYF.

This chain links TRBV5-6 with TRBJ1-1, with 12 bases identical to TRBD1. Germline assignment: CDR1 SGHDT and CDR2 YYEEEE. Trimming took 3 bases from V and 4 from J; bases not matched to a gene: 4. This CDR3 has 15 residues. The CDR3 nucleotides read TGTGCCAGCAGCTCGGGACAGGGGGCGAGCACTGAAGCTTTCTTT. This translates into CASSSGQGASTEAFF.

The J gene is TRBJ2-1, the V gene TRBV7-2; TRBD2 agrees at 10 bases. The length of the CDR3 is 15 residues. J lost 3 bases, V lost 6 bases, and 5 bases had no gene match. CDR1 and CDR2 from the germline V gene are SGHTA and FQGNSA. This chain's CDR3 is CASRGSGGVYNEQFF. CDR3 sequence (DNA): TGTGCCAGCAGGGGAAGCGGGGGGGTCTACAATGAGCAGTTCTTC.

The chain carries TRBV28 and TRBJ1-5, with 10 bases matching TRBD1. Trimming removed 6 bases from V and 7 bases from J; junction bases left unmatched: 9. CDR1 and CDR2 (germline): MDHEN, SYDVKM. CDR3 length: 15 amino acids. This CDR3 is CASRINPDRGQPQHF. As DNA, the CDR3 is TGTGCCAGCAGAATTAATCCGGACAGGGGGCAGCCCCAGCATTTT.